This T cell receptor (beta chain) was found in a study of T cell responses to AZD1222 COVID-19 vaccine. Across the whole study: Second-dose intervals near 4 or 12 weeks were combined. General study findings and limits: The donors showed a predominance of white British ancestry and of females, with possible underestimation of clonal diversity.

Comments on this clone: The antigen is not known.

Germline lookup yields CDR1 MNHEY and CDR2 SVGAGI. Trimming cost V 0 bases and J 6 bases, with 6 bases left between them. CDR3 size: 13 residues. Produced via immunoSEQ multiplex PCR; TCRdb's table is partial and in-frame only. The sample holds some 110,000 clones, roughly 88% seen once. Sequenced material: peripheral blood, taken on day 0 of AZD1222 vaccination. The clonotype comes from an adult in good health. The rearrangement links TRBV6-5 to TRBJ1-5, with D possibly TRBD1 on 5 matching bases. The CDR3 sequence is CASSYSRGQPQHF. In DNA form, the CDR3 reads TGTGCCAGCAGTTACTCAAGGGGTCAGCCCCAGCATTTT.